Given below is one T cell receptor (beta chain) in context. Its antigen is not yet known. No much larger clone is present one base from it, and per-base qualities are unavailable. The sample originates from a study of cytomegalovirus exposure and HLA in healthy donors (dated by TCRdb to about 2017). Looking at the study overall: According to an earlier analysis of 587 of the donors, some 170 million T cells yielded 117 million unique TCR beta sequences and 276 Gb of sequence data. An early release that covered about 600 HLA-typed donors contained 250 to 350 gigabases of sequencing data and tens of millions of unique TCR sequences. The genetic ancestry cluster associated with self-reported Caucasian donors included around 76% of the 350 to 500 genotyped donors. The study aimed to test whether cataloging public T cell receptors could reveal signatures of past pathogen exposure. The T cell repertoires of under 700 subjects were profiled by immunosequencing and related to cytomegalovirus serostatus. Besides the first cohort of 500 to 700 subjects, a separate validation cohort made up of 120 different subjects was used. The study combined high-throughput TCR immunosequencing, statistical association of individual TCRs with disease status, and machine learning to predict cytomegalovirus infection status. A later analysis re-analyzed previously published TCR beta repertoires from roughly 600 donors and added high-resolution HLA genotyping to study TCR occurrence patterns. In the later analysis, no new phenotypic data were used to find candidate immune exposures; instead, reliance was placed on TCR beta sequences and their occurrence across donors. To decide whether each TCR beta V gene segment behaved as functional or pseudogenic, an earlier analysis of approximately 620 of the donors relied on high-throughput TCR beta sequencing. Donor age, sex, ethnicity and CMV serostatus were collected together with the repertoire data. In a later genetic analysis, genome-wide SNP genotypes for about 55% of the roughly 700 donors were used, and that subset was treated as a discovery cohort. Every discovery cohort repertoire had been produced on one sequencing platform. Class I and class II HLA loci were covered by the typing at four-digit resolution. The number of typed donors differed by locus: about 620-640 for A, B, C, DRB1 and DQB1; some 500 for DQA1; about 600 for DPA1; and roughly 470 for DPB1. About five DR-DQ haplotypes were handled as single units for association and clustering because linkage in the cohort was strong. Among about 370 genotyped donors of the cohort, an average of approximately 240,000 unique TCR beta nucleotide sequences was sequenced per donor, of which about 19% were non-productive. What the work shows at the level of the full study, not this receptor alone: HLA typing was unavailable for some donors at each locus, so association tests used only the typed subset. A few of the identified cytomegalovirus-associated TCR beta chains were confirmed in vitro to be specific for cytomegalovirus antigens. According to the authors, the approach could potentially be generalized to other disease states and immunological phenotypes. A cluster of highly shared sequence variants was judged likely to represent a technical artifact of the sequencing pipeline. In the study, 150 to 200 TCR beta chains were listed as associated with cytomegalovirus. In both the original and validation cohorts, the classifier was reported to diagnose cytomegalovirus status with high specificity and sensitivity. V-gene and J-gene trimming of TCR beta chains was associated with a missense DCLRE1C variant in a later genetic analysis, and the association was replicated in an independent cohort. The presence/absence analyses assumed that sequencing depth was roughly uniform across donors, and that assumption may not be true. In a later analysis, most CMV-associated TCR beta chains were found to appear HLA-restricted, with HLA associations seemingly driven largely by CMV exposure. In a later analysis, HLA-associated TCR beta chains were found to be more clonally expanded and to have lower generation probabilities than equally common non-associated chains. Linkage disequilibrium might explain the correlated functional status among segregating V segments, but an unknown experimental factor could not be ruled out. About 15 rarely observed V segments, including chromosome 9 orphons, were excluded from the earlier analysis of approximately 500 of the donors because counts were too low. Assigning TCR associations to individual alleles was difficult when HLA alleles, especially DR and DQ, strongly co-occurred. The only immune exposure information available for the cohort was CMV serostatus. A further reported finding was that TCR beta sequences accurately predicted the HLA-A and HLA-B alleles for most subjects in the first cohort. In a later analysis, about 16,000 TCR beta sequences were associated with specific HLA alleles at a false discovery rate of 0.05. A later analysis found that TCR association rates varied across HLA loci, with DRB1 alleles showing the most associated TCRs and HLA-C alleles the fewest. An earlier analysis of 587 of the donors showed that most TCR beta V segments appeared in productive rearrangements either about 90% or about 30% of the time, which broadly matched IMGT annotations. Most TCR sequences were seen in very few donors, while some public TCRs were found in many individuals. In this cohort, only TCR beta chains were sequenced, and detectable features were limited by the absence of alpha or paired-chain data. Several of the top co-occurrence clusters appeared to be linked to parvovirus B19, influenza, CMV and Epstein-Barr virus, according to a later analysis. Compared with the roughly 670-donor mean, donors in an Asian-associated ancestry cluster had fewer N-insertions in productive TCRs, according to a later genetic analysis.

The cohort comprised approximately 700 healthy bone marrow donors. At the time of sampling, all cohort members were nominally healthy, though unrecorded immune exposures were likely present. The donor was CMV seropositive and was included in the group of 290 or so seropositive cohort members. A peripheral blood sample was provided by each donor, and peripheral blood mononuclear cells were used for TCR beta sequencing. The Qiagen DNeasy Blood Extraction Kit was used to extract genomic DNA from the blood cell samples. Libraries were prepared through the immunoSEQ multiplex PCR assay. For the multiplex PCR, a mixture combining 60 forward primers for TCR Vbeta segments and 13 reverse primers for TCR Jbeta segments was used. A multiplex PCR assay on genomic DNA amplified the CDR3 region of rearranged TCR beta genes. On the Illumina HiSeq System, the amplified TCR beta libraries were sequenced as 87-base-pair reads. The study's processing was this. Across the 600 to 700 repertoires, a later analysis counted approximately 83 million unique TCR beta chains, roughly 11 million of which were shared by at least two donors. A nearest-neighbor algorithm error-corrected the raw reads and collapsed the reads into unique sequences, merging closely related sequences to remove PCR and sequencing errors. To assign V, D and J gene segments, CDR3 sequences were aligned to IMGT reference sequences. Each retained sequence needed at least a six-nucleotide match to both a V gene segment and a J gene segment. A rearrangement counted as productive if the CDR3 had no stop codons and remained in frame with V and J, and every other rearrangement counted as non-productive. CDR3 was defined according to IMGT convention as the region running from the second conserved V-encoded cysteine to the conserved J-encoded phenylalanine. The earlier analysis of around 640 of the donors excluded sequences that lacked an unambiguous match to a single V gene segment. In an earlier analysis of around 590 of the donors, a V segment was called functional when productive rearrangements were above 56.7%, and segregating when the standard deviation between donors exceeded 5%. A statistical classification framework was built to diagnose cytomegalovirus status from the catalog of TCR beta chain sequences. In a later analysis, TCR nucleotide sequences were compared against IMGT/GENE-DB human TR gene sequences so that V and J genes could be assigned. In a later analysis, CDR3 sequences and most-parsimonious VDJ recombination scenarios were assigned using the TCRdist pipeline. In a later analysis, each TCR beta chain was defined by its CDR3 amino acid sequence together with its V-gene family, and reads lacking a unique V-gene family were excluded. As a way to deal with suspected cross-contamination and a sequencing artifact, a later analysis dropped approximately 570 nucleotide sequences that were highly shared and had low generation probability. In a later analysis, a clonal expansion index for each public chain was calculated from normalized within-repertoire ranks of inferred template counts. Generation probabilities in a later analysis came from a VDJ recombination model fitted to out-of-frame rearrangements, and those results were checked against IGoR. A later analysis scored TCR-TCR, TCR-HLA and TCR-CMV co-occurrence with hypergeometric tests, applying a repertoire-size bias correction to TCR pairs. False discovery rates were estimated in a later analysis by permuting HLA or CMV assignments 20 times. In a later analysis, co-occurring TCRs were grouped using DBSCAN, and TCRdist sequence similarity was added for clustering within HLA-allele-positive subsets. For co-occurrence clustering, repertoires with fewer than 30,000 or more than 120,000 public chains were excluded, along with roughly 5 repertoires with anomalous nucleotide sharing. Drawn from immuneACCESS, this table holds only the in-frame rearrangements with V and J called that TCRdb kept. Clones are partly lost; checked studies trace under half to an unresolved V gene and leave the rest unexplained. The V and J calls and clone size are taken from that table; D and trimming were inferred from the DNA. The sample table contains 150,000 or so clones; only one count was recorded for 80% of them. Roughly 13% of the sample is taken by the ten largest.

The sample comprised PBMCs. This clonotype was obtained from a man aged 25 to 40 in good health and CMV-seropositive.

The nucleotide sequence reads TGCGCCAGCAGCTTGTTATCACAGGGGGCTGGGGAGCAGTACTTC. This yields the protein CASSLLSQGAGEQYF. The chain is assembled from TRBV5-1 and TRBJ2-7, with 9 bases aligning to TRBD1. For this chain, trimming is 1 base at the V end and 7 bases at the J end, and the number of junction bases without a gene match is 9. Per the germline V gene, SGHRS is the CDR1 and YFSETQ is the CDR2. The CDR3, from cysteine to phenylalanine, totals 15 residues. Just the 45-base CDR3 DNA is kept, in frame starting at base 1. Reference TRBV5-1 and TRBJ2-7 genes cover what lies past the CDR3, so the full variable domain is KAGVTQTPRYLIKTRGQQVTLSCSPISGHRSVSWYQQTPGQGLQFLFEYFSETQRNKGNFPGRFSGRQFSNSRSEMNVSTLELGDSALYLCASSLLSQGAGEQYFGPGTRLTVT.